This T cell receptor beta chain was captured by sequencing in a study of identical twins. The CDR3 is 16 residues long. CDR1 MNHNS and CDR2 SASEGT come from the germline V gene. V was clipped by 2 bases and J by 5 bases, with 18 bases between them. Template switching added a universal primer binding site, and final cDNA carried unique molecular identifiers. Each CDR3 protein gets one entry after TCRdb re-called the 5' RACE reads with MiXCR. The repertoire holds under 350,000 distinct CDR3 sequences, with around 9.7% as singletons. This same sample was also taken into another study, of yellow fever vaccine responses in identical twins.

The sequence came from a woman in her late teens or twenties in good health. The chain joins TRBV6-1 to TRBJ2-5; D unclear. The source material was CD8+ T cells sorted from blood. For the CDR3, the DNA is TGTGCCAGCAGTGAACAGTGGGCCGATAGTCAGGAGACCCAGTACTTC. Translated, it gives CASSEQWADSQETQYF.